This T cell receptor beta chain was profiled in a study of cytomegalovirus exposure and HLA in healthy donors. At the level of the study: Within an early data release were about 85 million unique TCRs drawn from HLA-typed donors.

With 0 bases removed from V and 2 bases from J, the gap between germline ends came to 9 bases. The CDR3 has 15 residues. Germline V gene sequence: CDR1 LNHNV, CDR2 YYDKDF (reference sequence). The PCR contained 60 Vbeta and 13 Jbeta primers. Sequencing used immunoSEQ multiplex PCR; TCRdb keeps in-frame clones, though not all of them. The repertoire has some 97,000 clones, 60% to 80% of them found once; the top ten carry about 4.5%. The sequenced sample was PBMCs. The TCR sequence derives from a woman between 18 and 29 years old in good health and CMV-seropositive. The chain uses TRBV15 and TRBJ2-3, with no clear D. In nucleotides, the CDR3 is TGTGCCACCAGCAGAGATAATACTCCCACAGATACGCAGTATTTT. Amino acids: CATSRDNTPTDTQYF.